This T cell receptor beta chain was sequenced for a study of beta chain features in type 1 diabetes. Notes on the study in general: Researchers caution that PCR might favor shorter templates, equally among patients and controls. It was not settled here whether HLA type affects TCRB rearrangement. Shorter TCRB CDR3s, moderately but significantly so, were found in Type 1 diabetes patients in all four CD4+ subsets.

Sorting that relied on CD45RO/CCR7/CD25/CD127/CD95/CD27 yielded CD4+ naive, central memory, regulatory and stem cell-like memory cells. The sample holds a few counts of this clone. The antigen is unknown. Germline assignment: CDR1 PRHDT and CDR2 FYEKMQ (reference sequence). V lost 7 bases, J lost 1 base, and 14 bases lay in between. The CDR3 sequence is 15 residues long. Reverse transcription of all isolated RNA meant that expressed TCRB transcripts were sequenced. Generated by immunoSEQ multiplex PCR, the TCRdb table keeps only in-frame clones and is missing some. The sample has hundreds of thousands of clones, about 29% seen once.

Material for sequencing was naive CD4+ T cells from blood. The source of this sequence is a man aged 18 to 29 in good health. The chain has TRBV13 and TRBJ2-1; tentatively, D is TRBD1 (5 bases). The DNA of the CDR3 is TGTGCCAGCATCAGCAGGGATAGATCCTACAATGAGCAGTTCTTC. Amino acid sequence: CASISRDRSYNEQFF.